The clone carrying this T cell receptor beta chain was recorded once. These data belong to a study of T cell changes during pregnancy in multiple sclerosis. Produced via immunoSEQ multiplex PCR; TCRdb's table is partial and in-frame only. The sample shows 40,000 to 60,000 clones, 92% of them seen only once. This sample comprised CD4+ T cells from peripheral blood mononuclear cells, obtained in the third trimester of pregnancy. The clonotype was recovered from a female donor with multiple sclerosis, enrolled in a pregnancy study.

Here the CDR3 reads CASSIRETQYF. The CDR3 DNA is TGTGCCAGTAGTATTCGGGAGACCCAGTACTTC. This rearrangement joins TRBV19 to TRBJ2-5; no clear D. V shed 3 bases and J shed 5 bases, with 4 bases lying between them. Germline V gene lookup returns CDR1 LNHDA and CDR2 SQIVND (reference sequence). The CDR3 extends over 11 amino acids.